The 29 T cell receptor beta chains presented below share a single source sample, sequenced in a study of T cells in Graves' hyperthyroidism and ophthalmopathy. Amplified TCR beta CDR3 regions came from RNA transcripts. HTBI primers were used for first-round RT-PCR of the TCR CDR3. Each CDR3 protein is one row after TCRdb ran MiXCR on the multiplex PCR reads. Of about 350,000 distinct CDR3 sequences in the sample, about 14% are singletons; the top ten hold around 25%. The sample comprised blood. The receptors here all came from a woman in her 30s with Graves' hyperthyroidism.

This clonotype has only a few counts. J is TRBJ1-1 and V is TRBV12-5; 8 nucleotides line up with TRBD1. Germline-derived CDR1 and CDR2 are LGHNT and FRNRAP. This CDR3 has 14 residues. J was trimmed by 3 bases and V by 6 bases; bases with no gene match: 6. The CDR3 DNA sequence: TGTGCTAGTGGGCCCGGACAGGGCGACACTGAAGCTTTCTTT. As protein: CASGPGQGDTEAFF.

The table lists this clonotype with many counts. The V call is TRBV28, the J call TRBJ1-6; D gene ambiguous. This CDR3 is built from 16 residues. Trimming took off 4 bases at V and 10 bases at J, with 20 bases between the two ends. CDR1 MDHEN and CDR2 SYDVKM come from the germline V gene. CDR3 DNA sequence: TGTGCCAGCAGTTCCCCCCGCACCACGAGTCGGTCACCCCTCCACTTT. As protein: CASSSPRTTSRSPLHF.

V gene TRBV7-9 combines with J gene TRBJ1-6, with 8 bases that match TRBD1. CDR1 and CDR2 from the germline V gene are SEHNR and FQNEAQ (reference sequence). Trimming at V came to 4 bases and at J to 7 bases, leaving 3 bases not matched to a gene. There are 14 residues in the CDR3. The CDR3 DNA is TGTGCCAGCAGCTACACAGGGGGAAATTCACCCCTCCACTTT. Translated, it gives CASSYTGGNSPLHF.

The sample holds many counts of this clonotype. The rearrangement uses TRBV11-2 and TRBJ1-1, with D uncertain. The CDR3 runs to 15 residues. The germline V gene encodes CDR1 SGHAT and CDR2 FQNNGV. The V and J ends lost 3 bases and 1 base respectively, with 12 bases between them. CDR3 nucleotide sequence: TGTGCCAGCAGCTTGTGGGTTGGGAGGAACACTGAAGCTTTCTTT. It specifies CASSLWVGRNTEAFF.

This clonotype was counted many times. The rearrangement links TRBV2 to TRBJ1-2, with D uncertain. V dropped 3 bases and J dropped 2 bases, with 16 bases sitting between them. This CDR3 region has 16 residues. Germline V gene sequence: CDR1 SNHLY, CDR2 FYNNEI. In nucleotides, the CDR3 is TGTGCCAGCAGTGACTCGCCAGGTGGGGTGAACTATGGCTACACCTTC. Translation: CASSDSPGGVNYGYTF.

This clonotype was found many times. CDR3 in DNA: TGTGCCAGCACCATGATGCCGGTACTAGCGGGCCCGCCCGGGGAGCTGTTTTTT. This encodes CASTMMPVLAGPPGELFF. The chain employs TRBV12-3 or TRBV12-4 and TRBJ2-2, with 9 bases matching TRBD2. The length of the CDR3 is 18 residues. The V gene end was trimmed by 7 bases and the J gene end by 6 bases; junction bases not matched to a gene: 18.

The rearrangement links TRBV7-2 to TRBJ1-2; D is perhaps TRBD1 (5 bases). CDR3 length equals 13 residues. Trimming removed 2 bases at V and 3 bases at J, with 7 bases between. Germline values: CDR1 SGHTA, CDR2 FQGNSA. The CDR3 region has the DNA TGTGCCAGCAGCTTACTGGGGGACTATGGCTACACCTTC. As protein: CASSLLGDYGYTF.

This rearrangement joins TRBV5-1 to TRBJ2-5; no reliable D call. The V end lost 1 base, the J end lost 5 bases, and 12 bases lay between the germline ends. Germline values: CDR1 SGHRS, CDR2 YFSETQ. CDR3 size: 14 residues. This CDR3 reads CASSLTPGRETQYF. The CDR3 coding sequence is TGCGCCAGCAGCTTGACTCCCGGGCGGGAGACCCAGTACTTC.

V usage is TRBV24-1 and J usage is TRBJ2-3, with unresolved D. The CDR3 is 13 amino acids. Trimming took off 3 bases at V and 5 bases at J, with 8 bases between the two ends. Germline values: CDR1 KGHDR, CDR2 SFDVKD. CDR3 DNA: TGTGCCACCAGTGATCCCACAGAAGATACGCAGTATTTT. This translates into CATSDPTEDTQYF.

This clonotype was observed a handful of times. Here the CDR3 reads CASTQRPAPNTGELFF. The CDR3 DNA reads as TGTGCCAGCACCCAAAGGCCCGCTCCGAACACCGGGGAGCTGTTTTTT. The gene calls are TRBV28 and TRBJ2-2; D is ambiguous. Between the trimmed V and J ends, which lost 7 bases and 0 bases, there was a span of 15 bases. The CDR3 extends over 16 amino acids. Per germline, CDR1 MDHEN and CDR2 SYDVKM.

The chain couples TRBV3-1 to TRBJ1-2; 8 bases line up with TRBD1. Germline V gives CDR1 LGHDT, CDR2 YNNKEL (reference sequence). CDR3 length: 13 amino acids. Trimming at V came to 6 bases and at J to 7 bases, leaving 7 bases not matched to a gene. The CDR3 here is CASSRGQGLGYTF. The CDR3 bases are TGTGCCAGCAGTCGTGGACAGGGTCTTGGCTACACCTTC. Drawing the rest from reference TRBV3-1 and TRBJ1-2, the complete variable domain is DTAVSQTPKYLVTQMGNDKSIKCEQNLGHDTMYWYKQDSKKFLKIMFSYNNKELIINETVPNRFSPKSPDKAHLNLHINSLELGDSAVYFCASSRGQGLGYTFGSGTRLTVV.

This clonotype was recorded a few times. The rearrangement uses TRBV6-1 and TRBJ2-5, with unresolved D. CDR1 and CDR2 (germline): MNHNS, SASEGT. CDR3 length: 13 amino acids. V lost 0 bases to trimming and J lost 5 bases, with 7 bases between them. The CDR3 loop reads CASSEARIETQYF. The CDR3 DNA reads TGTGCCAGCAGTGAAGCGCGGATCGAGACCCAGTACTTC.

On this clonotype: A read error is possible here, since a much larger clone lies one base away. The DNA for the CDR3 is TGTGCCAACAGTGAAGCGCAGGGCGAGCAGCCCCAGCATTTT. It is translated as CANSEAQGEQPQHF. This chain uses TRBV2 with TRBJ1-5; D may be TRBD1 (5 bases). This CDR3 is 14 amino acids long. Per the germline V gene, CDR1 is SNHLY and CDR2 is FYNNEI.

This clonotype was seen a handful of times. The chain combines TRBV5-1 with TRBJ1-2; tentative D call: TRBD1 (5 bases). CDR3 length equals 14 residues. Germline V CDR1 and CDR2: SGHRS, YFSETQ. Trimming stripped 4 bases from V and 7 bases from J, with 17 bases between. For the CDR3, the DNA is TGCGCCAGCAGCCTGGGACCGCTAGAGGGTGGCTACACCTTC. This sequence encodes CASSLGPLEGGYTF.

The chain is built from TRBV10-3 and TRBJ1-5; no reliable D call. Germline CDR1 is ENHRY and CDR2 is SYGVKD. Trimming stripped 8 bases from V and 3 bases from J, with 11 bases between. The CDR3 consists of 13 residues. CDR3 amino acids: CAIGGPNNQPQHF. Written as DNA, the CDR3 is TGTGCCATCGGTGGTCCGAACAATCAGCCCCAGCATTTT.

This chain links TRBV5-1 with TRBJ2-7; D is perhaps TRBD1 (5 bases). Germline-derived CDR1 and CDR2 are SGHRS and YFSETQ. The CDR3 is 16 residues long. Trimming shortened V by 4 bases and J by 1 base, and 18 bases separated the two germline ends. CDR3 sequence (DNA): TGCGCCAGCAGCCTGAAGACAGAAATAACGTCCTACGAGCAGTACTTC. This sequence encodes CASSLKTEITSYEQYF.

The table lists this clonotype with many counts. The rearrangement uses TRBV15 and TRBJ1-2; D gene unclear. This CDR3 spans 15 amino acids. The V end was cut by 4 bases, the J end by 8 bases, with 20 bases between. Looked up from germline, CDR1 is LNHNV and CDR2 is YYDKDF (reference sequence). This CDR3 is CATSIYIWQPRGYTF. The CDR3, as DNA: TGTGCCACCAGCATATACATTTGGCAGCCAAGAGGCTACACCTTC.

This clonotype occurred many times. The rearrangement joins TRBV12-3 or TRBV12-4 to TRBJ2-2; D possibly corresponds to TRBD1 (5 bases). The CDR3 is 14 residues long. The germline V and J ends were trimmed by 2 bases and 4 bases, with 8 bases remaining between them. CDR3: CASSLQGPTGELFF. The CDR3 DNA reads TGTGCCAGCAGTTTACAGGGTCCCACCGGGGAGCTGTTTTTT.

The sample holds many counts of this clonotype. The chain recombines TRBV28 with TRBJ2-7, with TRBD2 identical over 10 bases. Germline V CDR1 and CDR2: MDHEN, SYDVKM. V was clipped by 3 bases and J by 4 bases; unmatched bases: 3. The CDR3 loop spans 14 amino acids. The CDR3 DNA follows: TGTGCCAGCAGTTTTGGACTAGCGGATTACGAGCAGTACTTC. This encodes CASSFGLADYEQYF.

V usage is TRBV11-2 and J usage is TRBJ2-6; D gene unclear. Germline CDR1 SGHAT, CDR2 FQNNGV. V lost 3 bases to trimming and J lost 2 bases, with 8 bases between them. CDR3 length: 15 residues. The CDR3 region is CASSLMLAGANVLTF. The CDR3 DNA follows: TGTGCCAGCAGCTTGATGCTGGCTGGGGCCAACGTCCTGACTTTC.

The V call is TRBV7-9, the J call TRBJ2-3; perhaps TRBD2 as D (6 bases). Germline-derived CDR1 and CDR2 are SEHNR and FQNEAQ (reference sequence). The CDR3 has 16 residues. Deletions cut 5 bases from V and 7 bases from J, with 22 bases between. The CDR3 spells CASSPRRDPVINTQYF. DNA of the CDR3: TGTGCCAGCAGCCCAAGGCGGGACCCCGTTATCAATACGCAGTATTTT.

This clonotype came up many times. This chain's CDR3 is CASAGQGLVYGTEAFF. The CDR3 DNA reads as TGTGCCAGCGCCGGACAGGGTCTGGTGTACGGCACTGAAGCTTTCTTT. The gene calls are TRBV2 and TRBJ1-1, with 8 bases matching TRBD1. V dropped 8 bases and J dropped 4; count of bases not matched to a gene: 15. CDR3 length equals 16 residues. Germline lookup yields CDR1 SNHLY and CDR2 FYNNEI. The whole variable domain, remainder taken from reference TRBV2 and TRBJ1-1, is EPEVTQTPSHQVTQMGQEVILRCVPISNHLYFYWYRQILGQKVEFLVSFYNNEISEKSEIFDDQFSVERPDGSNFTLKIRSTKLEDSAMYFCASAGQGLVYGTEAFFGQGTRLTVV.

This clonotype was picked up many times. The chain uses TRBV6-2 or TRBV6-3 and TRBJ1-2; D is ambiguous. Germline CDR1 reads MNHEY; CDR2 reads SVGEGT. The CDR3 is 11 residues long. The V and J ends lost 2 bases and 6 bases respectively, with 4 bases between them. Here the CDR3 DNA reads TGTGCCAGCAGTTACCTGCATGGCTACACCTTC. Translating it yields CASSYLHGYTF.

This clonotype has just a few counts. The CDR3 region has the DNA TGTGCCAGCCGACACAGCGGGATATACACCGGGGAGCTGTTTTTT. This translates into CASRHSGIYTGELFF. The rearrangement joins TRBV18 to TRBJ2-2; TRBD2 matches at 7 bases. J gave up 3 bases and V 8 bases, and 9 bases lay outside the gene matches. Per germline, CDR1 KGHSH and CDR2 LQKENI. The length of the CDR3 is 15 residues. Using reference TRBV18 and TRBJ2-2 for the parts outside the CDR3, the full variable domain is NAGVMQNPRHLVRRRGQEARLRCSPMKGHSHVYWYRQLPEEGLKFMVYLQKENIIDESGMPKERFSAEFPKEGPSILRIQQVVRGDSAAYFCASRHSGIYTGELFFGEGSRLTVL.

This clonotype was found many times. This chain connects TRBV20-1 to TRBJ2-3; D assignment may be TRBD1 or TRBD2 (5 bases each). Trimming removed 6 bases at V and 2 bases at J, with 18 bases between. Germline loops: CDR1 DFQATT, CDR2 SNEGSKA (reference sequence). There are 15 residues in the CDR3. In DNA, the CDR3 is TGCAGTGCCGGGGCTGGGACGACGACCACAGATACGCAGTATTTT. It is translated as CSAGAGTTTTDTQYF.

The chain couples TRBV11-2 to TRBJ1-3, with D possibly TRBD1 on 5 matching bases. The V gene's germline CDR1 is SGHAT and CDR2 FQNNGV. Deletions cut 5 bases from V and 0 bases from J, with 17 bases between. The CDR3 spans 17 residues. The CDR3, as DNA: TGTGCCAGCAGCGGGGAACCCAGGGTGCTCTCTGGAAACACCATATATTTT. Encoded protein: CASSGEPRVLSGNTIYF.

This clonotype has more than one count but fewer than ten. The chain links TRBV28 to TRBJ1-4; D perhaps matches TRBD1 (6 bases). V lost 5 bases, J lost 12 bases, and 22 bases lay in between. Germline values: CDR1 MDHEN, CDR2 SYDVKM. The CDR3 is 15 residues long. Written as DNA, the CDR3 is TGTGCCAGCAGTGCGCCGAACAGGGTTTCAGGCGAACTGTTTTTT. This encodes CASSAPNRVSGELFF.

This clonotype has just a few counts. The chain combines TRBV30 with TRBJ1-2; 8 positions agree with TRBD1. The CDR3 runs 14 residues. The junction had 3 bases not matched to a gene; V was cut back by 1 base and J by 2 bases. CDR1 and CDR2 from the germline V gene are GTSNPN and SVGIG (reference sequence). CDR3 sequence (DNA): TGTGCCTGGAGTGCCGACAGGGGAAACTATGGCTACACCTTC. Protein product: CAWSADRGNYGYTF.

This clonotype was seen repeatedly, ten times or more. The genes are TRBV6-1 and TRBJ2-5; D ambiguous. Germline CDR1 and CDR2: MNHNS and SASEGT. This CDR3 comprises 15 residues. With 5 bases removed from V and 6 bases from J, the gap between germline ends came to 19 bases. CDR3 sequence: CASSHPRSGFKTQYF. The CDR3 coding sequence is TGTGCCAGCAGTCACCCCCGATCCGGGTTCAAGACCCAGTACTTC.